These 6 T cell receptor beta chains share one sample of origin, sequenced in a study of OX40 agonist ivuxolimab in advanced cancers. Libraries were prepared through the immunoSEQ multiplex PCR assay. The table was pulled from immuneACCESS by TCRdb, which kept in-frame rearrangements only. Such tables lose some clones; where checked, under half of the loss comes from unresolved V genes, and the rest has no known cause. This sample holds some 73,000 clones; around 86% were observed only once. Jointly, the top ten make up under 0.75% of the sample. The specimen was CD4+ or CD8+ T cells sorted from blood, collected in a trial of the OX40 agonist ivuxolimab. Receptor source: an adult with an advanced solid tumor such as melanoma, head and neck, liver or kidney cancer.

The rearrangement uses TRBV7-2 and TRBJ2-5; 7 bases fit TRBD1. CDR1 SGHTA and CDR2 FQGNSA come from the germline V gene. Losses at the gene ends were 6 bases for V and 2 bases for J; bases not matched to a gene: 3. The CDR3 sequence is 13 residues long. CDR3 nucleotide sequence: TGTGCCAGCAGGGACAGGACACAAGAGACCCAGTACTTC. It yields the protein CASRDRTQETQYF.

The rearrangement joins TRBV6-6 to TRBJ1-2; possible D gene TRBD1, 5 bases. This CDR3 spans 14 amino acids. The germline gives CDR1 MNHNY, CDR2 SVGAGI (reference sequence). Trimming removed 0 bases at V and 10 bases at J, with 15 bases between. CDR3 loop: CASSYSRGARPYTF. CDR3 coding DNA: TGTGCCAGCAGTTACTCTAGGGGCGCAAGGCCCTACACCTTC.

A single count supports this clone. CDR3 DNA sequence: TGTGCCAGCAACCCAGGGGGGCCCTACAATGAGCAGTTCTTC. It codes for CASNPGGPYNEQFF. The chain has TRBV7-2 and TRBJ2-1, with a tentative D call TRBD1 (7 bases). Trimming stripped 7 bases from V and 2 bases from J, with 12 bases between. Germline values: CDR1 SGHTA, CDR2 FQGNSA. The CDR3 contains 14 residues.

The V call is TRBV30, the J call TRBJ2-1, with 11 bases that match TRBD1. Germline V lookup: CDR1 GTSNPN, CDR2 SVGIG (reference sequence). This CDR3 has 19 amino acids. V shed 0 bases, J shed 1 base, and the junction held 11 bases outside the gene matches. CDR3 DNA sequence: TGTGCCTGGAGTGTACGGGACAGGGGGGTCCAGGGATCCTACAATGAGCAGTTCTTC. Amino acids: CAWSVRDRGVQGSYNEQFF.

The J gene is TRBJ1-6, the V gene TRBV7-2; D is unclear. CDR3 length: 15 amino acids. CDR1 is SGHTA and CDR2 is FQGNSA in the germline V gene. Between the trimmed V and J ends, which lost 5 bases and 0 bases, there was a span of 8 bases. CDR3 DNA: TGTGCCAGCAGCCAACTGAGCTCCTATAATTCACCCCTCCACTTT. Its protein product is CASSQLSSYNSPLHF.

This chain uses TRBV11-3 with TRBJ2-1; no reliable D call. The CDR3 contains 16 residues. Germline CDR1 SGHNT, CDR2 YENEEA. Trimming cost V 5 bases and J 0 bases, with 14 bases left between them. In DNA, the CDR3 is TGTGCCAGCAGCCCAAACGCATTAAGCTCCTACAATGAGCAGTTCTTC. As protein: CASSPNALSSYNEQFF.